This TCR beta chain stems from a study of cytomegalovirus exposure and HLA in healthy donors. The PCR employed 60 Vbeta primers together with 13 Jbeta primers. Some clones are missing from TCRdb's copy, which holds only in-frame ones; the method was immunoSEQ multiplex PCR. The sample has 90,000 to 100,000 clones; less than 80% are singletons. This clone was recorded a few times. Its antigen is undetermined. Donors showed nominal health when sampled, although they likely had unrecorded immune exposures. Germline trimming cut 7 bases from V and 7 bases from J; bases unmatched to any gene: 9. Germline CDR1 reads SNHLY; CDR2 reads FYNNEI. CDR3 size: 14 residues. Study outcomes and limitations: The authors judged a highly shared variant cluster likely a sequencing artifact. TCR beta V segments were, for the most part, productive about 87% or about 30% of the time in an earlier analysis. Per published accounts, TCR beta sequences correctly predicted the HLA-A and HLA-B alleles of most subjects.

The chain carries TRBV2 and TRBJ2-1; TRBD1 matches 8 bases. The sample consisted of PBMCs. The receptor comes from a man aged 40-55 years in good health and CMV-seronegative. The CDR3 nucleotides read TGTGCCAGCATCGCGGACAGGGTGGCTAATGAGCAGTTCTTC. Translation: CASIADRVANEQFF.